This T cell receptor (beta chain) was recovered during a study of CD8 T cells in Susac syndrome. Overall study: There were Susac syndrome patients who were therapy-naive at blood draw, others on corticosteroids, and others on intravenous immunoglobulin alone.

From blood CD8+ and CD4+ T cells, the TCR beta chain was sequenced. On this clonotype itself: As yet, its antigen is unknown.

With random hexamers, roughly 0.5 to 1 ug RNA was reverse transcribed. TCRdb itself ran the immunoSEQ multiplex PCR reads through MiXCR, one entry per CDR3 protein. The table has around 90,000 distinct CDR3 sequences, around 96% seen once. J was trimmed by 5 bases and V by 3 bases; bases with no gene match: 9. The V gene's germline CDR1 is LGHDT and CDR2 YNNKEL (reference sequence). The CDR3 has 15 residues. Study conclusions and caveats: In total CD8+ repertoires, some 15 Susac-specific public clones were found, and four to six in CD8+ TEMRA repertoires.

The receptor comes from a human donor with Susac syndrome. V and J are TRBV3-1 and TRBJ2-7; 8 bases are shared with TRBD1. Sample: CD8+ T cells from PBMCs. The CDR3, as DNA: TGTGCCAGCAGCCACGTTCAGGGGGCGCGGGACGAGCAGTACTTC. Translating it yields CASSHVQGARDEQYF.